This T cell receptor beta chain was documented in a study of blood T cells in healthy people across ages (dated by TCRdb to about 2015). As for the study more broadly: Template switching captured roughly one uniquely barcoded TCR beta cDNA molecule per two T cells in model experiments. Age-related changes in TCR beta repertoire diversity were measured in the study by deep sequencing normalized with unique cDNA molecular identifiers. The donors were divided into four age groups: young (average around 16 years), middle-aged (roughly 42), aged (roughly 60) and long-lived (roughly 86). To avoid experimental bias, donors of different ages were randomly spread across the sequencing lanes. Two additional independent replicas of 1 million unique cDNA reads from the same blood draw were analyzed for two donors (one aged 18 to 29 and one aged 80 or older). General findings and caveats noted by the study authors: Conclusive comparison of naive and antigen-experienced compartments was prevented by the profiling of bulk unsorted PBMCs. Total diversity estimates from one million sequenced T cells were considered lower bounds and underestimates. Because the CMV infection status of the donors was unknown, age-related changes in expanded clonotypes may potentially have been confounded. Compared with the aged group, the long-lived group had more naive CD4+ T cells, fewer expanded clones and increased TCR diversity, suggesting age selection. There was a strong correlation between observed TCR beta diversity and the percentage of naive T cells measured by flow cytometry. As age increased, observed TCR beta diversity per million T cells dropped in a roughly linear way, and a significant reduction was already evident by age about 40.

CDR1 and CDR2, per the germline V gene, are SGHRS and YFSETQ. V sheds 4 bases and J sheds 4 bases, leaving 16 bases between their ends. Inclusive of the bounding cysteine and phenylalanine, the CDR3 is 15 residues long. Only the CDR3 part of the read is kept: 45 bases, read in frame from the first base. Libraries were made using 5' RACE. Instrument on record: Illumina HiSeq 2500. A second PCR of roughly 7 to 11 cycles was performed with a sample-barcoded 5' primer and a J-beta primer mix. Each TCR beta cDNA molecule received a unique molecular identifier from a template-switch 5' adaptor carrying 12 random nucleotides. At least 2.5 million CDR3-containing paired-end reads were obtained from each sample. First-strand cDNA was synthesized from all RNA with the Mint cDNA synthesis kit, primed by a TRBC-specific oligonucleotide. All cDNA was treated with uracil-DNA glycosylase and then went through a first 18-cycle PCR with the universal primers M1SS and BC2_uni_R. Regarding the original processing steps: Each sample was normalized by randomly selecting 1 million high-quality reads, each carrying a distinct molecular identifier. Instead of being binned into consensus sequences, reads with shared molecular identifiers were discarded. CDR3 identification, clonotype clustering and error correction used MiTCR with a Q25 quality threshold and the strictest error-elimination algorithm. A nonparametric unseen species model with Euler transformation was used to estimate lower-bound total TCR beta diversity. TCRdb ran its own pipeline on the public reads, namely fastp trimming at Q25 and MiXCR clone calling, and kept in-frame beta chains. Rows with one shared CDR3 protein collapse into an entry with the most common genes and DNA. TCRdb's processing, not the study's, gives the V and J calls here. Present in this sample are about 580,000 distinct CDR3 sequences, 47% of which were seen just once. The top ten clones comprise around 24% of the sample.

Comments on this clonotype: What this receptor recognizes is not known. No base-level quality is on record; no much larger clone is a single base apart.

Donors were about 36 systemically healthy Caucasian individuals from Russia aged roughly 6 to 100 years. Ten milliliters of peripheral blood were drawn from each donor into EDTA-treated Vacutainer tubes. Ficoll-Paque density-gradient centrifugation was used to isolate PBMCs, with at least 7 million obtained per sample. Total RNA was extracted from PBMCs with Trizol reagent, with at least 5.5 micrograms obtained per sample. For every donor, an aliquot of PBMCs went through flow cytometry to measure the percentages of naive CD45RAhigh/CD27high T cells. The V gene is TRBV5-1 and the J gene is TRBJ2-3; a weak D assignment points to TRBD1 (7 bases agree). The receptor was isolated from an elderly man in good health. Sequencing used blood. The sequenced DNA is TGCGCCAGCAGCGCCGCAGGGGGGATTGCAGATACGCAGTATTTT. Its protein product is CASSAAGGIADTQYF. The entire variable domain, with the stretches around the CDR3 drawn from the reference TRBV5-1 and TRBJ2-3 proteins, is KAGVTQTPRYLIKTRGQQVTLSCSPISGHRSVSWYQQTPGQGLQFLFEYFSETQRNKGNFPGRFSGRQFSNSRSEMNVSTLELGDSALYLCASSAAGGIADTQYFGPGTRLTVL.